The present T cell receptor beta chain was sequenced within a study of CD8 T cells in ankylosing spondylitis. Study-level results: In ankylosing spondylitis patients, matched synovial fluid reportedly showed significant enrichment of disease-linked clones. It appeared that ankylosing spondylitis blood was characterized by a TCR beta motif of roughly 8 highly homologous variants. In the blood and synovial fluid of reactive arthritis, some motif variants had been previously reported.

The CDR3 sequence is 16 residues long. V gave up 2 bases and J gave up 7 bases, with 20 bases separating them. Looked up from germline, CDR1 is LGHDT and CDR2 is YNNKEL (reference sequence). Remarks on this clonotype: Its specificity is unknown.

Making the TCR beta libraries involved quantitative 5'-RACE with molecular barcodes. TCRdb reanalysed the 5' RACE reads using MiXCR and keeps one entry per CDR3 protein. The sample has fewer than 650,000 distinct CDR3 sequences, about 13% seen once; the top ten hold about 6.8%. This sequence originates from a male donor with ankylosing spondylitis. What was sequenced was blood, either unsorted or a sorted T cell fraction (not recorded which). J is TRBJ1-2 and V is TRBV3-1; unclear D gene. CDR3 loop: CASSQLELAGRRGYTF. The DNA for the CDR3 is TGTGCCAGCAGCCAATTAGAACTTGCAGGCCGCCGTGGCTACACCTTC.